The 26 T cell receptor beta chains below all came from one sample that was sequenced in a study of T cell responses to AZD1222 COVID-19 vaccine. Sequencing was performed with immunoSEQ multiplex PCR; in TCRdb, only in-frame clones are kept and a portion is missing. This table holds 100,000 to 120,000 clones, more than 75% found once. Sequenced here: peripheral blood, sampled on day 0 of AZD1222 vaccination. These receptors were taken from an adult in good health.

The chain joins TRBV4-3 to TRBJ2-1; 7 positions match TRBD1. The CDR3 runs to 16 residues. With V trimmed by 0 bases and J by 1 base, 3 bases remained unmatched. Germline V gene lookup returns CDR1 LGHNA and CDR2 YSLEER. This CDR3 is CASSQDPDRSYNEQFF. In nucleotides, the CDR3 is TGCGCCAGCAGCCAAGACCCGGACAGGTCCTACAATGAGCAGTTCTTC.

The genes are TRBV7-9 and TRBJ2-2, with D possibly TRBD1 on 5 matching bases. The germline CDR1 and CDR2 sequences are SEHNR and FQNEAQ (reference sequence). This CDR3 region has 17 residues. V was pared by 5 bases and J by 1 base, with 17 bases between. The CDR3 DNA follows: TGTGCCAGCAGCCCCAGGCCAGGGCGTCAGAACACCGGGGAGCTGTTTTTT. Translated: CASSPRPGRQNTGELFF.

The chain joins TRBV20-1 to TRBJ1-2; D gene uncertain. Trimming took 3 bases from V and 2 from J, leaving 7 bases between them. The length of the CDR3 is 12 residues. Germline CDR1 reads DFQATT; CDR2 reads SNEGSKA (reference sequence). CDR3 residues: CSASLGNYGYTF. Here the CDR3 DNA reads TGCAGTGCTAGTTTGGGAAACTATGGCTACACCTTC.

The chain recombines TRBV7-9 with TRBJ2-1; the D gene is possibly TRBD1 (7 bases). CDR3 length equals 14 residues. The germline V gene encodes CDR1 SEHNR and CDR2 FQNEAQ (reference sequence). V lost 4 bases and J 4 bases, leaving 11 bases between the germline ends. CDR3 DNA sequence: TGTGCCAGCAGCTCAGGGGGGTCATACAATGAGCAGTTCTTC. Its protein is CASSSGGSYNEQFF.

The V and J genes are TRBV28 and TRBJ1-5; D gene uncertain. V was shortened by 5 bases and J by 2 bases, with 16 bases between the two germline ends. The CDR3 has 16 amino acids. Per the germline V gene, CDR1 is MDHEN and CDR2 is SYDVKM. The CDR3 loop reads CASSPAGGIGNQPQHF. The CDR3 DNA reads TGTGCCAGCAGTCCCGCTGGAGGAATTGGCAATCAGCCCCAGCATTTT.

The J gene is TRBJ2-1, the V gene TRBV19; 10 bases line up with TRBD2. Germline CDR1 LNHDA, CDR2 SQIVND (reference sequence). The CDR3 spans 17 residues. V lost 5 bases and J lost 4; bases outside the gene matches: 11. As DNA, the CDR3 is TGTGCCAGTAGTGCCGCGACTAGCGGGTATGGGTACAATGAGCAGTTCTTC. Amino acids: CASSAATSGYGYNEQFF.

The chain uses TRBV3-1 (or the pseudogene TRBV3-2) and TRBJ2-7; D call uncertain. The V gene lost 0 bases and the J gene lost 4 bases, with 1 base spanning the gap. The CDR3 is 11 residues long. Germline V gives CDR1 LGHDT, CDR2 YNNKEL (reference sequence). The CDR3 loop reads CASSQDYEQYF. For the CDR3, the DNA is TGTGCCAGCAGCCAAGATTACGAGCAGTACTTC.

This chain links TRBV9 with TRBJ2-3, with 7 positions matching TRBD2. Germline loops: CDR1 SGDLS, CDR2 YYNGEE. Trimming removed 0 bases from V and 4 bases from J; junction bases left unmatched: 11. The CDR3 is 17 amino acids. This chain's CDR3 is CASSVVMGGLGPDTQYF. Written as DNA, the CDR3 is TGTGCCAGCAGCGTAGTGATGGGAGGACTAGGGCCAGATACGCAGTATTTT.

The chain uses TRBV18 and TRBJ1-1, with a tentative D call TRBD1 (6 bases). This CDR3 contains 16 residues. Per the germline V gene, CDR1 is KGHSH and CDR2 is LQKENI. Trimming shortened V by 2 bases and J by 5 bases, and 18 bases separated the two germline ends. The CDR3 DNA sequence: TGTGCCAGCTCACCATTTGGAGGGGGGGTAGGAACTGAAGCTTTCTTT. It codes for CASSPFGGGVGTEAFF.

This sequence joins TRBV30 and TRBJ1-2; D gene uncertain. The CDR3 is made up of 11 amino acids. Germline V CDR1 and CDR2: GTSNPN, SVGIG (reference sequence). Trimming pared 2 bases from V and 13 bases from J, leaving 14 bases between. The CDR3 is CAWSPRPTLTF. For the CDR3, the DNA is TGTGCCTGGAGTCCACGACCGACACTCACCTTC.

The chain uses TRBV3-1 (or the pseudogene TRBV3-2) and TRBJ2-3, with 16 bases that match TRBD2. With V trimmed by 0 bases and J by 8 bases, 5 bases remained unmatched. Germline loops: CDR1 LGHDT, CDR2 YNNKEL (reference sequence). CDR3 length: 17 residues. CDR3 bases: TGTGCCAGCAGCCAAGAGGGACTAGCGGGAGGGCCCCGTACGCAGTATTTT. Translation: CASSQEGLAGGPRTQYF.

The chain is built from TRBV18 and TRBJ1-2; D may be TRBD1 (6 bases). The V end lost 2 bases, the J end lost 0 bases, and 10 bases lay between the germline ends. Germline V CDR1 and CDR2: KGHSH, LQKENI. The CDR3 totals 15 residues. CDR3 nucleotide sequence: TGTGCCAGCTCACCAAGGACAGACGCTAACTATGGCTACACCTTC. Translated: CASSPRTDANYGYTF.

This chain joins TRBV27 and TRBJ2-1, with 14 bases fitting TRBD2. Germline assignment: CDR1 MNHEY and CDR2 SMNVEV (reference sequence). This CDR3 has 15 residues. V trimming: 4 bases; J trimming: 6 bases; junction bases outside the gene matches: 2. The CDR3 reads CASSWGTSGGNEQFF. The CDR3, as DNA: TGTGCCAGCAGTTGGGGGACTAGCGGGGGCAATGAGCAGTTCTTC.

The J gene is TRBJ1-5, the V gene TRBV2; 10 bases agree with TRBD1. Germline trimming cut 6 bases from V and 0 bases from J; bases unmatched to any gene: 2. The CDR3 extends over 15 amino acids. Germline CDR1 and CDR2: SNHLY and FYNNEI. The chain's CDR3 is CASRGQGLSNQPQHF. CDR3 DNA sequence: TGTGCCAGCAGGGGACAGGGGCTTAGCAATCAGCCCCAGCATTTT.

CDR3 sequence: CASSYLGTYTGELFF. The CDR3 DNA sequence: TGTGCCAGCAGTTACTTGGGGACATACACCGGGGAGCTGTTTTTT. The chain recombines TRBV6-6 with TRBJ2-2, with D possibly TRBD1 on 6 matching bases. Trimming removed 1 base at V and 3 bases at J, with 9 bases between. The CDR3 loop spans 15 amino acids. Germline assignment: CDR1 MNHNY and CDR2 SVGAGI (reference sequence).

The chain links TRBV18 to TRBJ1-6; the D is unclear. Trimming took off 2 bases at V and 6 bases at J, with 5 bases between the two ends. Looked up from germline, CDR1 is KGHSH and CDR2 is LQKENI. The CDR3 sequence is 13 residues long. Here the CDR3 reads CASSPNPNSPLHF. DNA of the CDR3: TGTGCCAGCTCACCAAACCCTAATTCACCCCTCCACTTT.

The CDR3 here is CASSQDEQLSEQYF. CDR3 DNA sequence: TGCGCCAGCAGCCAAGATGAACAACTATCCGAGCAGTACTTC. J is TRBJ2-7 and V is TRBV4-1, with no clear D. The CDR3 runs to 14 residues. With 0 bases removed from V and 6 bases from J, the gap between germline ends came to 12 bases. Germline CDR1 MGHRA, CDR2 YSYEKL.

This clone was detected once. The chain joins TRBV9 to TRBJ2-5, with 8 bases identical to TRBD2. This CDR3 comprises 14 residues. V dropped 4 bases and J dropped 5; count of bases not matched to a gene: 7. CDR1 is SGDLS, CDR2 YYNGEE, per germline. Here the CDR3 reads CASSPGASGETQYF. The CDR3 nucleotides are TGTGCCAGCAGCCCAGGGGCTAGCGGGGAGACCCAGTACTTC.

The chain has TRBV3-1 (or the pseudogene TRBV3-2) and TRBJ2-7; D gene uncertain. V lost 0 bases, J lost 5 bases, and 8 bases lay in between. The CDR3 is made up of 13 amino acids. Germline V gene sequence: CDR1 LGHDT, CDR2 YNNKEL (reference sequence). The CDR3 here is CASSQEGGHEQYF. In DNA, the CDR3 is TGTGCCAGCAGCCAAGAAGGCGGCCACGAGCAGTACTTC.

The chain has TRBV19 and TRBJ2-3, with 8 bases identical to TRBD2. The V and J ends lost 5 bases and 6 bases, in that order; junction bases with no gene match: 10. This CDR3 has 15 residues. The germline V gene encodes CDR1 LNHDA and CDR2 SQIVND (reference sequence). The CDR3 loop is CASSRMIAGLDTQYF. CDR3 in DNA: TGTGCCAGTAGTCGGATGATAGCGGGACTTGATACGCAGTATTTT.

The chain couples TRBV27 to TRBJ2-1; D is possibly TRBD2 (6 bases). Germline loops: CDR1 MNHEY, CDR2 SMNVEV (reference sequence). V was pared by 6 bases and J by 9 bases, with 24 bases between. The length of the CDR3 is 16 residues. The CDR3 is CASSSTQYPLGSEQFF. The CDR3 DNA reads TGTGCCAGCAGCAGCACACAGTACCCCCTCGGGAGTGAGCAGTTCTTC.

The chain is built from TRBV7-9 and TRBJ1-2, with 12 positions matching TRBD1. The J segment lost 4 bases and the V segment lost 1 base, leaving 7 bases of the junction unmatched. The CDR3 sequence is 17 residues long. The germline V gene has CDR1 SEHNR and CDR2 FQNEAQ (reference sequence). The CDR3 DNA sequence: TGTGCCAGCAGCTTAGAGGGGACAGGGGGCGCGGGCTATGGCTACACCTTC. It specifies CASSLEGTGGAGYGYTF. The variable domain in full, completed from reference TRBV7-9 and TRBJ1-2, reads DTGVSQNPRHKITKRGQNVTFRCDPISEHNRLYWYRQTLGQGPEFLTYFQNEAQLEKSRLLSDRFSAERPKGSFSTLEIQRTEQGDSAMYLCASSLEGTGGAGYGYTFGSGTRLTVV.

V gene TRBV30 combines with J gene TRBJ2-7; 10 nucleotides align to TRBD2. The J segment lost 6 bases and the V segment lost 0 bases, leaving 8 bases of the junction unmatched. The CDR3 is 15 amino acids. Germline assignment: CDR1 GTSNPN and CDR2 SVGIG (reference sequence). The CDR3 sequence: CAWSVGLASGGEQYF. The CDR3 DNA sequence: TGTGCCTGGAGTGTGGGACTAGCGTCTGGGGGCGAGCAGTACTTC.

The chain joins TRBV3-1 (or the pseudogene TRBV3-2) to TRBJ2-7; 10 bases agree with TRBD2. With 1 base clipped from V and 6 bases from J, the junction kept 9 bases outside the gene matches. Germline CDR1 reads LGHDT; CDR2 reads YNNKEL (reference sequence). The CDR3 is made up of 16 amino acids. CDR3: CASSQGLAGVGLEQYF. CDR3 DNA: TGTGCCAGCAGCCAAGGGCTAGCGGGAGTGGGGCTCGAGCAGTACTTC.

The rearrangement joins TRBV19 to TRBJ2-2; D unresolved. The germline V and J ends were trimmed by 6 bases and 1 base, with 9 bases remaining between them. Germline assignment: CDR1 LNHDA and CDR2 SQIVND (reference sequence). The CDR3 covers 14 residues. The CDR3 here is CASRHLLNTGELFF. CDR3 DNA sequence: TGTGCCAGTAGACACTTACTGAACACCGGGGAGCTGTTTTTT.

This rearrangement joins TRBV9 to TRBJ1-3, with TRBD1 matching over 7 bases. The V gene end was trimmed by 1 base and the J gene end by 2 bases; junction bases not matched to a gene: 12. The CDR3 has 18 amino acids. The germline CDR1 and CDR2 sequences are SGDLS and YYNGEE. The CDR3 region is CASSVFLETGIPGNTIYF. In nucleotides, the CDR3 is TGTGCCAGCAGCGTATTTTTGGAGACAGGGATCCCTGGAAACACCATATATTTT.